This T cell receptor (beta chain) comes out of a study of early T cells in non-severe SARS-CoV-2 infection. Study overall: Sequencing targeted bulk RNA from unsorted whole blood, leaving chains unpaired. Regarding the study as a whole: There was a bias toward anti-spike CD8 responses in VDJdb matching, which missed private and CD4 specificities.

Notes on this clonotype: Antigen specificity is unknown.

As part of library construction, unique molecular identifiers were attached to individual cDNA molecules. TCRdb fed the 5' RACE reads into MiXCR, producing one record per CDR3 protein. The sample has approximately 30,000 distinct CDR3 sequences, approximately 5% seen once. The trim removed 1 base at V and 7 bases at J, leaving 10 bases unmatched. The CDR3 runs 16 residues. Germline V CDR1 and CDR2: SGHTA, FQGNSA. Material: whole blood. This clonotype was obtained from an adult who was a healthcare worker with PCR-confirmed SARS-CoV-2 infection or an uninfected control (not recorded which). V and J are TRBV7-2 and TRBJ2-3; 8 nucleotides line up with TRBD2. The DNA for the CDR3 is TGTGCCAGCAGCTTAGGACGGGGGGGGCCGGGTTATACGCAGTATTTT. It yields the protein CASSLGRGGPGYTQYF.